This T cell receptor beta chain was identified in a study of control samples from healthy donors and cancer patients. Measured with immunoSEQ multiplex PCR; TCRdb has only the in-frame clones, and not every one. Among about 63,000 clones listed, 65% to 90% were seen once. V was clipped by 6 bases and J by 6 bases; unmatched bases: 4. This CDR3 is built from 13 residues. Germline V lookup: CDR1 MDHEN, CDR2 SYDVKM. This clonotype originated in a man aged 40-49 years in good health. This chain links TRBV28 with TRBJ2-2, with 7 positions matching TRBD1. Sample: blood. The DNA for the CDR3 is TGTGCCAGCAGGGGACAGCTAGCCGGGGAGCTGTTTTTT. It yields the protein CASRGQLAGELFF.